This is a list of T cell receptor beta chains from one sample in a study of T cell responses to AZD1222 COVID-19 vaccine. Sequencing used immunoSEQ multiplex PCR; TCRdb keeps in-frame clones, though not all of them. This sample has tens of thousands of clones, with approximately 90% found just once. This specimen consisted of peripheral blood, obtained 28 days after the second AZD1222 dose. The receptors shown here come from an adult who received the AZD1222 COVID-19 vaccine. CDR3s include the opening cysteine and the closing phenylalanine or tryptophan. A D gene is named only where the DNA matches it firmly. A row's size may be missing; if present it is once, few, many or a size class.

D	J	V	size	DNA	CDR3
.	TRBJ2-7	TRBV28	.	TGTGCCAGCAGTTTTGGGTTATCCTCCTACGAGCAGTACTTC	CASSFGLSSYEQYF
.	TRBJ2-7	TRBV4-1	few	TGCGCCAGCAGCCAAGGCCCATACGAGCAGTACTTC	CASSQGPYEQYF
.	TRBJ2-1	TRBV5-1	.	TGCGCCAGCAGCTTGGATACGAGCTCCTACAATGAGCAGTTCTTC	CASSLDTSSYNEQFF
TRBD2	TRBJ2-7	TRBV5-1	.	TGCGCCAGCAGCTTGGACCCTAGCGGAACCTACGAGCAGTACTTC	CASSLDPSGTYEQYF
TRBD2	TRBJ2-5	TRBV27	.	TGTGCCAGCAGTTTATCAGGAGCGGGAGATTTTCGAGAGACCCAGTACTTC	CASSLSGAGDFRETQYF
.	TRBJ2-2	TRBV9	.	TGTGCCAGCAGCGTCGTCGGGAGTAGGGCCGGGGAGCTGTTTTTT	CASSVVGSRAGELFF
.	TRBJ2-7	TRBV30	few	TGTGCCTGGAGTAAGGCGAAAAACCCCGAGCAGTACTTC	CAWSKAKNPEQYF
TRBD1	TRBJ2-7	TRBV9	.	TGTGCCAGCAGCGTAGATGGGACAGGACACTACGAGCAGTACTTC	CASSVDGTGHYEQYF
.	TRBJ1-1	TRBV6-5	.	TGTGCCAGCTCGGGTCGGTCGAAGACTGAAGCTTTCTTT	CASSGRSKTEAFF
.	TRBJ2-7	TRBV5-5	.	TGTGCCAGCAGCTTTACAGGTTACGAGCAGTACTTC	CASSFTGYEQYF
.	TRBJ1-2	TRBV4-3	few	TGCGCCAGCAGCCATCAACTGGACAGTCAAACTAACTATGGCTACACCTTC	CASSHQLDSQTNYGYTF
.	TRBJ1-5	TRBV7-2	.	TGTGCCAGCAGCTTCTGGTATAAGGATGGGGGTATGGATCAGCCCCAGCATTTT	CASSFWYKDGGMDQPQHF
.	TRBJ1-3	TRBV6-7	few	TGTGCCAGCAGTTACTCGAGAGGGGACGGAGGAAACACCATATATTTT	CASSYSRGDGGNTIYF
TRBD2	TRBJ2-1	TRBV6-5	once	TGTGCCAGCAGGACTAGCGGGAGGGGGAGCAATGAGCAGTTCTTC	CASRTSGRGSNEQFF
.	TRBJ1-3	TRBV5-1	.	TGCGCCAGCAGTCTGACGAGCTCTGGAAACACCATATATTTT	CASSLTSSGNTIYF
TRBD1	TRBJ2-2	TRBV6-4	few	TGTGCCAGCAGACAGGGGGACACCGGGGAGCTGTTTTTT	CASRQGDTGELFF
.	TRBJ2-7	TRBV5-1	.	TGCGCCAGCAGTCCTGCCCCGGGACTCCCTCAAAGGGAGCAGTACTTC	CASSPAPGLPQREQYF
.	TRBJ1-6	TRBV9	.	TGTGCCAGCAGCGTGTTACAGGGAGGTTCACCCCTCCACTTT	CASSVLQGGSPLHF
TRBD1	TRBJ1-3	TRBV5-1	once	TGCGCCAGCAGCCCTGGACAGGGGAGCTCTGGAAACACCATATATTTT	CASSPGQGSSGNTIYF
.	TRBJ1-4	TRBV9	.	TGTGCCAGCAGCGTGGATGTGGGCGGAAAACTGTTTTTT	CASSVDVGGKLFF
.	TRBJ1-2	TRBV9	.	TGTGCCAGCAGCGTCGGAGGAGAGAGTTTGTATGGCTACACCTTC	CASSVGGESLYGYTF
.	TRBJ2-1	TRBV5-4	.	TGTGCCAGCTCCCCGGAGGAGTCCTACAATGAGCAGTTCTTC	CASSPEESYNEQFF
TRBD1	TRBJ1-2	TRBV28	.	TGTGCCAGCAGTTTCAGACAGGGGGAGGCTAACTATGGCTACACCTTC	CASSFRQGEANYGYTF
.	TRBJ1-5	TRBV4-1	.	TGCGCCAGCAGCCAACCTACTACCGGGACTCCCCAGCATTTT	CASSQPTTGTPQHF
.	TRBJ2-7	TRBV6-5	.	TGTGCCAGCAGTTACTATAGGACAGCCTACGAGCAGTACTTC	CASSYYRTAYEQYF
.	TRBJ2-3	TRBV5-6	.	TGTGCCAGCAGCTTGGCAGGGTCTGGAAATACGCAGTATTTT	CASSLAGSGNTQYF
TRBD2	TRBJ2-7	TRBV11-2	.	TGTGCCAGCAGCCCTGGACTAGAAAGATCCTACGAGCAGTACTTC	CASSPGLERSYEQYF
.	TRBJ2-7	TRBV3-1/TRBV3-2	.	TGTGCCAGCAGCCAAGGGGCAGGTAATAACGCCGAGCAGTACTTC	CASSQGAGNNAEQYF
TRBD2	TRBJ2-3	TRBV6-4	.	TGTGCCAGCAGTGATCCCGGAGCGGGAGGGCAAACAGATACGCAGTATTTT	CASSDPGAGGQTDTQYF
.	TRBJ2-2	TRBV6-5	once	TGTGCCAGCAGTTACTCCGACAGGCCCGGGGAGCTGTTTTTT	CASSYSDRPGELFF
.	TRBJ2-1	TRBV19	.	TGTGCCAGTAGTATACCCGCAGTAAACTCCTACAATGAGCAGTTCTTC	CASSIPAVNSYNEQFF
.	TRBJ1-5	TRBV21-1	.	TGTGCCAGCAGCAATCCAATAGGGGGCAATAACCAGCCCCAGCATTTT	CASSNPIGGNNQPQHF